This TCR beta chain was recovered during a study of cytomegalovirus exposure and HLA in healthy donors. Study-level findings and limits: Investigators reported 164 TCR beta chains as tied to cytomegalovirus. Most observed TCR sequences were rare, whereas some public TCRs were detected in many donors.

This clone appeared a single time. What it binds is not known. Only in-frame clones appear in the TCRdb table, and some are missing; sequencing was by immunoSEQ multiplex PCR. Among some 170,000 clones listed, approximately 86% were seen once. Between the trimmed V and J ends, which lost 0 bases and 4 bases, there was a span of 13 bases. The CDR3 totals 15 residues. Germline CDR1 is SGHRS and CDR2 is YFSETQ. Sequencing was done on a sample of PBMCs. The sequence came from a man aged 25-40 years in good health and CMV-seropositive. The J gene is TRBJ1-1, the V gene TRBV5-1; perhaps TRBD1 as D (5 bases). In nucleotides, the CDR3 is TGCGCCAGCAGCTTGGCTGGGGGGGAAATCACTGAAGCTTTCTTT. It translates to CASSLAGGEITEAFF.